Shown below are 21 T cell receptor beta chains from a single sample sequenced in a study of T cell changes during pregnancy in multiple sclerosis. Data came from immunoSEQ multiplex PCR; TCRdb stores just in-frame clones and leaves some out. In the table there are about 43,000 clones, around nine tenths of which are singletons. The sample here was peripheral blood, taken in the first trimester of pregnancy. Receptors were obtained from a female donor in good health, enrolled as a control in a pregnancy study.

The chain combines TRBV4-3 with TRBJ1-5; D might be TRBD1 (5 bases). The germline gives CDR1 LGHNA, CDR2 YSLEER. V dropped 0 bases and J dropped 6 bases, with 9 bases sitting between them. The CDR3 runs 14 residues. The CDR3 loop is CASSQEEGRQPQHF. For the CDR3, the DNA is TGCGCCAGCAGCCAAGAGGAGGGGCGTCAGCCCCAGCATTTT.

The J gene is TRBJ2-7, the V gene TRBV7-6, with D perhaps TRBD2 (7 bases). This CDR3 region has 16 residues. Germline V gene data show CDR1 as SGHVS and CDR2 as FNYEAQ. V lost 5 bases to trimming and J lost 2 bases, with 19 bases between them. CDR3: CASSPRGGDSAYEQYF. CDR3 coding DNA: TGTGCCAGCAGCCCCCGAGGGGGGGACTCGGCCTACGAGCAGTACTTC.

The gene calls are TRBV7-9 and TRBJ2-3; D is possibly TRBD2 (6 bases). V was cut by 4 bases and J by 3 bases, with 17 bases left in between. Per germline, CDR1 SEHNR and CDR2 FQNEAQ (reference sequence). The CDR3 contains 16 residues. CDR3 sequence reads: CASSSRVADGTDTQYF. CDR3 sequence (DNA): TGTGCCAGCAGCTCCCGCGTAGCGGATGGGACAGATACGCAGTATTTT.

DNA of the CDR3: TGCGCCAGCAGCCAAGATAGCGGGAGCACTGAAGCTTTCTTT. It yields the protein CASSQDSGSTEAFF. The rearrangement joins TRBV4-3 to TRBJ1-1, with D unclear. The CDR3 runs to 14 residues. V was trimmed by 0 bases and J by 4 bases, leaving 9 bases between them. Germline assignment: CDR1 LGHNA and CDR2 YSLEER.

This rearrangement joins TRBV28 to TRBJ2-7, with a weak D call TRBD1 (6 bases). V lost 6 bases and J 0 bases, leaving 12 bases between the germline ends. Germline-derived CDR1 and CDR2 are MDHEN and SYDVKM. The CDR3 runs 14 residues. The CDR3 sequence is CASRAGAFSYEQYF. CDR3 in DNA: TGTGCCAGCAGGGCAGGGGCTTTCTCCTACGAGCAGTACTTC.

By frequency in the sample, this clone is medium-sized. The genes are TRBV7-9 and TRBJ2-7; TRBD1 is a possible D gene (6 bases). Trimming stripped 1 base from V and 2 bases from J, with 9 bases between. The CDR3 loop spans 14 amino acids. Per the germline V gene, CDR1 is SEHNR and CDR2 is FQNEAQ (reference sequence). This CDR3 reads CASSLGRGTYEQYF. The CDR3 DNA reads TGTGCCAGCAGCTTAGGCAGGGGAACCTACGAGCAGTACTTC.

In DNA form, the CDR3 reads TGTGCCAGCAGCTTAGGTCGGACTAGCGCTGAGCAGTTCTTC. As protein: CASSLGRTSAEQFF. The chain is built from TRBV11-3 and TRBJ2-1, with 9 positions matching TRBD2. The germline V gene encodes CDR1 SGHNT and CDR2 YENEEA. The J segment lost 9 bases and the V segment lost 1 base, leaving 4 bases of the junction unmatched. The CDR3 sequence is 14 residues long. Complete variable domain (other parts from reference TRBV11-3 and TRBJ2-1): EAGVVQSPRYKIIEKKQPVAFWCNPISGHNTLYWYLQNLGQGPELLIRYENEEAVDDSQLPKDRFSAERLKGVDSTLKIQPAELGDSAVYLCASSLGRTSAEQFFGPGTRLTVL.

The CDR3 DNA follows: TGTGCCAGTAAGGGGGTACTCAATCAGCCCCAGCATTTT. Protein product: CASKGVLNQPQHF. The chain uses TRBV19 and TRBJ1-5; a weak D match, TRBD1 (6 bases). The ends were cut back, 7 bases at V and 3 bases at J, with 10 bases in the middle. The germline V gene has CDR1 LNHDA and CDR2 SQIVND (reference sequence). This CDR3 is built from 13 residues.

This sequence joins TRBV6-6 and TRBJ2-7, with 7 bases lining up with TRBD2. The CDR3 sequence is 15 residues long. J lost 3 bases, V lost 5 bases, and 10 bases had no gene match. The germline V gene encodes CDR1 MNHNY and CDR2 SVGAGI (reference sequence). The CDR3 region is CASSPSGSLDYEQYF. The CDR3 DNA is TGTGCCAGCAGTCCTAGCGGAAGCCTGGACTACGAGCAGTACTTC.

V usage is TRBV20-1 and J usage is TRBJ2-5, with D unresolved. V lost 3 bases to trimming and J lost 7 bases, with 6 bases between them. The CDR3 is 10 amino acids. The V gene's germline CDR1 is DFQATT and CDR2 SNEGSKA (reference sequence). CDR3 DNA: TGCAGTGCTAGTTTCTTGACCCAGTACTTC. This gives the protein CSASFLTQYF.

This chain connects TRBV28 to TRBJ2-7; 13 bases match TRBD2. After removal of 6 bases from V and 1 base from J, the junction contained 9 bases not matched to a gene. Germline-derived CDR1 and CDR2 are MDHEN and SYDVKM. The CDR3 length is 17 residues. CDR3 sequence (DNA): TGTGCCAGCAGATCGGGACTAGCGGGAAGGGGGTCCTACGAGCAGTACTTC. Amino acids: CASRSGLAGRGSYEQYF.

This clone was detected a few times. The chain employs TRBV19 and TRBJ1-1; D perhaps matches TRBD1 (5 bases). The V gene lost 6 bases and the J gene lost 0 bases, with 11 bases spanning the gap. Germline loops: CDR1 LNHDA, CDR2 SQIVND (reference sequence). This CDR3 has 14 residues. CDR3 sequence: CASSLRGVNTEAFF. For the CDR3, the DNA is TGTGCCAGTAGCCTTCGGGGGGTGAACACTGAAGCTTTCTTT.

The CDR3 sequence: CATTSSSYEQYF. The CDR3 DNA reads TGTGCCACCACGTCCAGCTCCTACGAGCAGTACTTC. The chain joins TRBV2 to TRBJ2-7; D call uncertain. Germline V CDR1 and CDR2: SNHLY, FYNNEI. V shed 10 bases and J shed 0 bases, with 10 bases lying between them. The CDR3 runs to 12 residues.

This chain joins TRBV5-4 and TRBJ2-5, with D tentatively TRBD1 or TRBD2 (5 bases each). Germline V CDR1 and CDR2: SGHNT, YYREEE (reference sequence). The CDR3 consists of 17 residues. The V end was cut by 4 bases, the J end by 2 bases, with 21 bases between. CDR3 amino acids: CASSVGRRVTLQETQYF. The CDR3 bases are TGTGCCAGCAGCGTGGGACGGCGCGTGACTCTACAAGAGACCCAGTACTTC.

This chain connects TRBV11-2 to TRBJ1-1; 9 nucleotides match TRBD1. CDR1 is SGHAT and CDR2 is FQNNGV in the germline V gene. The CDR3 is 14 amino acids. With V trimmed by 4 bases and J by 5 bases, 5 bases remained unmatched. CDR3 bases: TGTGCCAGCAGCTGGAACAGGGGGCGAACTGAAGCTTTCTTT. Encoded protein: CASSWNRGRTEAFF. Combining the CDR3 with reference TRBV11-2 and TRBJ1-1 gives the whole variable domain EAGVAQSPRYKIIEKRQSVAFWCNPISGHATLYWYQQILGQGPKLLIQFQNNGVVDDSQLPKDRFSAERLKGVDSTLKIQPAKLEDSAVYLCASSWNRGRTEAFFGQGTRLTVV.

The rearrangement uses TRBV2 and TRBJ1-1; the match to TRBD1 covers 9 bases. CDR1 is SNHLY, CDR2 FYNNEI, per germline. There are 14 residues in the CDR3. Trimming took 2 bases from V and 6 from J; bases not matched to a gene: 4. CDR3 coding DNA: TGTGCCAGCAGTGAATTGGGACAGGGCCCTGAAGCTTTCTTT. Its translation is CASSELGQGPEAFF.

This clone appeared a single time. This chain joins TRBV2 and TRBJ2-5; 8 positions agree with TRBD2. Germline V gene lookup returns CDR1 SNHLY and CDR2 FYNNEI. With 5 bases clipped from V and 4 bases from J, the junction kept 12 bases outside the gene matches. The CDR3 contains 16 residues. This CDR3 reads CASSPLAGGGGETQYF. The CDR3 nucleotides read TGTGCCAGCAGTCCCCTGGCGGGGGGCGGAGGAGAGACCCAGTACTTC.

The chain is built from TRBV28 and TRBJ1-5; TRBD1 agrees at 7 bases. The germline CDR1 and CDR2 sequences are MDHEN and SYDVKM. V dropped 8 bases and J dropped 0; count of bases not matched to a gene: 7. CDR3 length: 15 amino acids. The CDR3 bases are TGTGCCAGCCAGGGGGACAGCCATAGCAATCAGCCCCAGCATTTT. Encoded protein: CASQGDSHSNQPQHF. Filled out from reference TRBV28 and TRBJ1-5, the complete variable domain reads DVKVTQSSRYLVKRTGEKVFLECVQDMDHENMFWYRQDPGLGLRLIYFSYDVKMKEKGDIPEGYSVSREKKERFSLILESASTNQTSMYLCASQGDSHSNQPQHFGDGTRLSIL.

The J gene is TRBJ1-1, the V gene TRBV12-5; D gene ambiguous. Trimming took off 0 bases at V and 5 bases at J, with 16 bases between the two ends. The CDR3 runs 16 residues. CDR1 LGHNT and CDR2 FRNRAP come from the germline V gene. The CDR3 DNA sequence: TGTGCTAGTGGTTTGGTTCTGCCTGAGCGGAAGACTGAAGCTTTCTTT. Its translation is CASGLVLPERKTEAFF.

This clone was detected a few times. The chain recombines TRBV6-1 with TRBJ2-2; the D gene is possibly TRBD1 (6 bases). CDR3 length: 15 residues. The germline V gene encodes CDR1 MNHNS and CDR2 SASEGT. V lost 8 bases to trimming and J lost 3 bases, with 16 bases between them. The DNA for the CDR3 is TGTGCCAGCCAACCAGGGACACACGACACCGGGGAGCTGTTTTTT. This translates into CASQPGTHDTGELFF.

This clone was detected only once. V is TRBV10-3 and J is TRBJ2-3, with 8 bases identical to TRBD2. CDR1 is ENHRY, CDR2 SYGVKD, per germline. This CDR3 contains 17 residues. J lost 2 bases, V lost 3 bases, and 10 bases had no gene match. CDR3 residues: CAISDTSGLSDTDTQYF. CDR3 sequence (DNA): TGTGCCATCAGTGATACTAGCGGATTATCTGACACAGATACGCAGTATTTT.